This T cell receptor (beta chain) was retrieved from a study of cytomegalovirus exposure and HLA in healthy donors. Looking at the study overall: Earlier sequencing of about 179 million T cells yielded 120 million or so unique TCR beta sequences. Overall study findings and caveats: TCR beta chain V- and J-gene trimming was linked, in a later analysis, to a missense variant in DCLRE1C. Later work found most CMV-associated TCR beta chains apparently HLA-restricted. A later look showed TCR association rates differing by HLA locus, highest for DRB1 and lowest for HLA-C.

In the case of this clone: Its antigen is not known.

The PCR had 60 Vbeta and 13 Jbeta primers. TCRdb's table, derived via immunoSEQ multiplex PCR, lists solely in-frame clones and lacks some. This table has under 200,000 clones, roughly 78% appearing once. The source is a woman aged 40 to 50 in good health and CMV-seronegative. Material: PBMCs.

CDR3 bases: TGTGCCAGCAGCCGAGGGGGATATAATTCACCCCTCCACTTT. It yields the protein CASSRGGYNSPLHF. This rearrangement joins TRBV11-2 to TRBJ1-6; a weak D match, TRBD1 (6 bases). The CDR3 length is 14 residues. Per the germline V gene, CDR1 is SGHAT and CDR2 is FQNNGV. Trimming removed 5 bases at V and 4 bases at J, with 9 bases between.